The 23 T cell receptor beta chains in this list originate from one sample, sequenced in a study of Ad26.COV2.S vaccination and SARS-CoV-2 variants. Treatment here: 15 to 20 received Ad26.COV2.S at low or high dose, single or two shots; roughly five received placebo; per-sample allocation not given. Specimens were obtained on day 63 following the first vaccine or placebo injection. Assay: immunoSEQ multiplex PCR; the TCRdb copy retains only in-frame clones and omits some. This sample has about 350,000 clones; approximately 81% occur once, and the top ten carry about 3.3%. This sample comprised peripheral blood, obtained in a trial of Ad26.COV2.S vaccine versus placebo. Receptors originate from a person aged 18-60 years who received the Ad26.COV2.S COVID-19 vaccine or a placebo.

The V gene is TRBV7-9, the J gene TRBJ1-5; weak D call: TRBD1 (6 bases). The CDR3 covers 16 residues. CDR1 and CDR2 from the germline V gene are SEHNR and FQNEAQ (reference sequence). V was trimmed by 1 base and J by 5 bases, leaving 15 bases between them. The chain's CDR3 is CASSLGRGGVDQPQHF. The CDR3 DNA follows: TGTGCCAGCAGCTTAGGAAGAGGGGGAGTAGATCAGCCCCAGCATTTT.

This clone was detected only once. The CDR3 DNA reads as TGTGCCAGTAGTATTGCAAGGACAGGGGAAAATCAGCCCCAGCATTTT. It codes for CASSIARTGENQPQHF. This rearrangement joins TRBV19 to TRBJ1-5, with 9 bases lining up with TRBD1. The J segment lost 4 bases and the V segment lost 3 bases, leaving 7 bases of the junction unmatched. This CDR3 comprises 16 residues. The germline V gene encodes CDR1 LNHDA and CDR2 SQIVND (reference sequence).

DNA for the CDR3: TGTGCCAGCACCTACAGAGCCTCTAACTATGGCTACACCTTC. Residues: CASTYRASNYGYTF. The chain links TRBV18 to TRBJ1-2; no reliable D call. V was shortened by 8 bases and J by 0 bases, with 13 bases between the two germline ends. Per germline, CDR1 KGHSH and CDR2 LQKENI. CDR3 length: 14 amino acids.

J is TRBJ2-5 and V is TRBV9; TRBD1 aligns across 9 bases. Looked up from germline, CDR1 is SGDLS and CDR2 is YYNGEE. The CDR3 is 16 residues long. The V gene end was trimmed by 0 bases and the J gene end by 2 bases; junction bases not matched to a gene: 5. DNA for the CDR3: TGTGCCAGCAGCGTAGAAGACAGGGGGGGACAAGAGACCCAGTACTTC. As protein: CASSVEDRGGQETQYF.

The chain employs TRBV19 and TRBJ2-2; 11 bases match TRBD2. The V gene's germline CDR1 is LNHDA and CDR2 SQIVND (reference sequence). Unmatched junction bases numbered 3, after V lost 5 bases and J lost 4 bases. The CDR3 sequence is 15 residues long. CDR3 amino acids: CASSALAGATGELFF. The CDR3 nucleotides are TGTGCCAGTAGTGCACTAGCGGGAGCCACCGGGGAGCTGTTTTTT.

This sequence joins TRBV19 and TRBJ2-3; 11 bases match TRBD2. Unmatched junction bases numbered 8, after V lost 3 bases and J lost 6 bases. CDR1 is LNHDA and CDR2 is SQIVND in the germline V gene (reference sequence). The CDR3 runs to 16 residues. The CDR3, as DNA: TGTGCCAGTAGTATGACTAGCGGGGCGTCAGGGGATACGCAGTATTTT. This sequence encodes CASSMTSGASGDTQYF.

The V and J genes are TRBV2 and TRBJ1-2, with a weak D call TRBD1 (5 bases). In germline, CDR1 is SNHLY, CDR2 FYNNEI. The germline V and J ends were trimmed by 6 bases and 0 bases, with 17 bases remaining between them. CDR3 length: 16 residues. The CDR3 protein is CASSATQGVSNYGYTF. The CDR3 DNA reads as TGTGCCAGCAGCGCCACGCAGGGAGTATCTAACTATGGCTACACCTTC.

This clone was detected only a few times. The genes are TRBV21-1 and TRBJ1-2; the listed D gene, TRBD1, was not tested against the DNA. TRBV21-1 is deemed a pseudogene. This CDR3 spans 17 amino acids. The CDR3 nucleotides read TGTGCCAGCCCAAAACCCTTCCCCAGGGGGAAACGGGGCGGCTACACCTTC. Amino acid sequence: CASPKPFPRGKRGGYTF.

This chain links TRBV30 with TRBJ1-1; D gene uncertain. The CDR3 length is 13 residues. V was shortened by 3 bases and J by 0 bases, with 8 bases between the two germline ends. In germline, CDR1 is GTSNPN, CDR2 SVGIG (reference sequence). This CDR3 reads CAWRRIMNTEAFF. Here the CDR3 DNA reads TGTGCCTGGAGAAGGATCATGAACACTGAAGCTTTCTTT.

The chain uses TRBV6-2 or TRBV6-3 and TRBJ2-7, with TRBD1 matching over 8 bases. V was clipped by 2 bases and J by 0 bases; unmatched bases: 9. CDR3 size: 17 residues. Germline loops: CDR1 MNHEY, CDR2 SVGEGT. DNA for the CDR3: TGTGCCAGCAGTTACGACCCAGGGGGCCTGAGCTCCTACGAGCAGTACTTC. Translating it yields CASSYDPGGLSSYEQYF.

This chain's CDR3 is CASSTHLDRGRRETQYF. The CDR3, as DNA: TGTGCCAGCAGCACCCATTTGGACAGGGGGCGCCGGGAGACCCAGTACTTC. The chain joins TRBV7-2 to TRBJ2-5; 11 bases are shared with TRBD1. Germline V gives CDR1 SGHTA, CDR2 FQGNSA. Losses at the gene ends were 5 bases for V and 5 bases for J; bases not matched to a gene: 13. The CDR3 is 17 amino acids.

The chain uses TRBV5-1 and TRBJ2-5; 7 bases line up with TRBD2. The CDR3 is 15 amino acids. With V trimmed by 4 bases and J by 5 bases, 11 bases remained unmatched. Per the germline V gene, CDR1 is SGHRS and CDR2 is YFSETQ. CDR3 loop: CASSPGGGLGETQYF. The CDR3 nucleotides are TGCGCCAGCAGCCCGGGGGGAGGCCTCGGCGAGACCCAGTACTTC.

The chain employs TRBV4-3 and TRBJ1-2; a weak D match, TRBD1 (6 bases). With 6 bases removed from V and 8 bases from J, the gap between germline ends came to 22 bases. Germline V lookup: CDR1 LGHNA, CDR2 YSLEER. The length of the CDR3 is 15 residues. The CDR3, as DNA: TGCGCCAGCAGTCTGGGTTTTAAGGGGGGGAAGGGCTACACCTTC. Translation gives CASSLGFKGGKGYTF.

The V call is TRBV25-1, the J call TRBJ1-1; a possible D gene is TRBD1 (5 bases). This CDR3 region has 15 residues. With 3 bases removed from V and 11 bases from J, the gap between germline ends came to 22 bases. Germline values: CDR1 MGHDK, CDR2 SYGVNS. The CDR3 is CASSDPGTPRSRAFF. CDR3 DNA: TGTGCCAGCAGTGATCCCGGGACCCCTCGTTCCCGGGCTTTCTTT.

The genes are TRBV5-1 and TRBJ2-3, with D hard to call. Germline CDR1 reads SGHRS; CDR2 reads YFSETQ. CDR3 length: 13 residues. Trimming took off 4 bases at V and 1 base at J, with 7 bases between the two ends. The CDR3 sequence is CASSPLGTDTQYF. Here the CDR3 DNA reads TGCGCCAGCAGCCCTCTGGGCACAGATACGCAGTATTTT.

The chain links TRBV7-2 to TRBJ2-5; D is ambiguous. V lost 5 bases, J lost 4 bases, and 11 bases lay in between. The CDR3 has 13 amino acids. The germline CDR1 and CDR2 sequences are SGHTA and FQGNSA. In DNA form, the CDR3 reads TGTGCCAGCAGCCCCCGCGGCGGAGAGACCCAGTACTTC. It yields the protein CASSPRGGETQYF. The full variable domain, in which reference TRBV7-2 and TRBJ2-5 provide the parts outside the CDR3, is GAGVSQSPSNKVTEKGKDVELRCDPISGHTALYWYRQSLGQGLEFLIYFQGNSAPDKSGLPSDRFSAERTGGSVSTLTIQRTQQEDSAVYLCASSPRGGETQYFGPGTRLLVL.

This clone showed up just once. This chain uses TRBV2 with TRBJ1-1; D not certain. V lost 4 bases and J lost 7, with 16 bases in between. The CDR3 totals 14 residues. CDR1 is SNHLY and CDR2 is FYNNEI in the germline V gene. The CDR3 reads CASSVSRNQVEAFF. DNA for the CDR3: TGTGCCAGCAGTGTATCCAGGAATCAAGTTGAAGCTTTCTTT.

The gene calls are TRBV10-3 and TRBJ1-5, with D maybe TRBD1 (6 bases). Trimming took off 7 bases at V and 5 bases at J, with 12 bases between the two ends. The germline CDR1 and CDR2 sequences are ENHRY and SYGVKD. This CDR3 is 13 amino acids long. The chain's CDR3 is CAIKGHEDQPQHF. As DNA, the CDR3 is TGTGCCATCAAGGGACATGAGGATCAGCCCCAGCATTTT.

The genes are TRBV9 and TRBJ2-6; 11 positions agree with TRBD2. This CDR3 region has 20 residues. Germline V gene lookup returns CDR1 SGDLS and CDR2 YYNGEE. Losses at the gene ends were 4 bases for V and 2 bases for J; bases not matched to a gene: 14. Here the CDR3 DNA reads TGTGCCAGCAGCTTGAGACCACTAGCGGGGGATTTAACTGGGGCCAACGTCCTGACTTTC. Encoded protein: CASSLRPLAGDLTGANVLTF.

DNA for the CDR3: TGCGCCAGCAGTGCTCAGGGAAGACAGCCCCAGCATTTT. This sequence encodes CASSAQGRQPQHF. The rearrangement joins TRBV10-1 to TRBJ1-5; D possibly corresponds to TRBD1 (5 bases). The CDR3 covers 13 residues. Trimming cost V 4 bases and J 7 bases, with 11 bases left between them. Germline lookup yields CDR1 WNHNN and CDR2 SYGVQD (reference sequence).

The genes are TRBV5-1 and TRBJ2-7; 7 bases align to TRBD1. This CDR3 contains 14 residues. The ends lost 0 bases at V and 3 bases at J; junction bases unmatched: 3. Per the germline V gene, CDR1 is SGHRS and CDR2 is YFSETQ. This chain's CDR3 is CASSLADRLYEQYF. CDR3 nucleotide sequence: TGCGCCAGCAGCTTGGCGGACAGGCTCTACGAGCAGTACTTC.

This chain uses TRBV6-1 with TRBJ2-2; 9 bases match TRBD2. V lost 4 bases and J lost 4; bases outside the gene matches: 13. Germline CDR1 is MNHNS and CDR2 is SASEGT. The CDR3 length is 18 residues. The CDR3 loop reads CASSARLAASFPTGELFF. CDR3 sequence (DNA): TGTGCCAGCAGTGCGAGACTAGCGGCAAGCTTCCCCACCGGGGAGCTGTTTTTT.

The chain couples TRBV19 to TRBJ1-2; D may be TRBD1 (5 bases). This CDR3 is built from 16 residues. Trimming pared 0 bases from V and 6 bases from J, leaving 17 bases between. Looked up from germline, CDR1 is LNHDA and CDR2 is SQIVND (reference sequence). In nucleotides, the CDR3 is TGTGCCAGTAGTATAGACTCGGGGCAGTTGACGGATGGCTACACCTTC. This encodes CASSIDSGQLTDGYTF.